The 31 T cell receptor beta chains below come from one sample, sequenced in a study of identical twins. From the 5' RACE reads, TCRdb called clonotypes with MiXCR, one entry per CDR3 protein. The top ten clones hold around 13% of a sample with some 760,000 distinct CDR3 sequences, 15% to 20% of them seen once. These data were likewise used in another study, on T cells expressing NK-cell markers.

What was sequenced was PBMCs. The source of these receptors is a woman younger than 35 in good health.

In regard to this clonotype: An end of the junction differs from the germline gene, which may be a read error. V usage is TRBV12-3 or TRBV12-4 and J usage is TRBJ2-1, with 13 bases aligning to TRBD2. The CDR3 has 12 residues. This CDR3 is CASSPGLAGMVF. The CDR3 DNA reads as TGTGCCAGCAGTCCGGGACTAGCGGGGATGGTCTTC.

The rearrangement links TRBV24-1 to TRBJ2-5; 8 bases map to TRBD2. The junction had 8 bases not matched to a gene; V was cut back by 7 bases and J by 5 bases. The CDR3 totals 14 residues. CDR1 is KGHDR and CDR2 is SFDVKD in the germline V gene. The CDR3 region is CATSPAGGAETQYF. The CDR3 coding sequence is TGTGCCACCAGCCCCGCGGGGGGCGCGGAGACCCAGTACTTC.

There are a few counts of this clonotype. The chain is built from TRBV25-1 and TRBJ1-6, with D unresolved. V was trimmed by 1 base and J by 6 bases, leaving 1 base between them. The CDR3 runs 12 residues. Germline V gives CDR1 MGHDK, CDR2 SYGVNS. The CDR3 here is CASSEFNSPLHF. CDR3 DNA: TGTGCCAGCAGTGAATTTAATTCACCCCTCCACTTT.

This clonotype was recorded a few times. V is TRBV4-1 and J is TRBJ1-6; no definite D call. This CDR3 region has 19 residues. The V gene lost 0 bases and the J gene lost 0 bases, with 15 bases spanning the gap. Germline V gene sequence: CDR1 MGHRA, CDR2 YSYEKL. The CDR3: CASSQDLSGRSSYNSPLHF. The CDR3 coding sequence is TGCGCCAGCAGCCAAGATCTATCGGGCAGAAGCTCCTATAATTCACCCCTCCACTTT.

The chain uses TRBV7-8 and TRBJ2-3; 9 bases are shared with TRBD2. Trimming took 4 bases from V and 5 from J; bases not matched to a gene: 10. The CDR3 totals 16 residues. CDR1 is SGHVS, CDR2 FQNEAQ, per germline. CDR3 sequence reads: CASSSFSELAGDTQYF. CDR3 bases: TGTGCCAGCAGCTCGTTTAGTGAACTAGCGGGAGATACGCAGTATTTT.

The chain carries TRBV29-1 and TRBJ2-5; TRBD2 matches at 7 bases. CDR1 is SQVTM, CDR2 ANQGSEA, per germline. J gave up 4 bases and V 3 bases, and 11 bases lay outside the gene matches. CDR3 size: 15 residues. The CDR3 region is CSVDSESGVGETQYF. DNA for the CDR3: TGCAGCGTTGACTCGGAAAGCGGGGTGGGAGAGACCCAGTACTTC.

This clonotype has at least ten counts. The gene calls are TRBV5-6 and TRBJ1-1; perhaps TRBD1 as D (6 bases). The CDR3 contains 13 residues. Trimming stripped 3 bases from V and 5 bases from J, with 11 bases between. CDR1 and CDR2 from the germline V gene are SGHDT and YYEEEE. The CDR3 bases are TGTGCCAGCAGCTCTCGGGGGCGGACTGAAGCTTTCTTT. Amino acids: CASSSRGRTEAFF. The variable domain in full, with the rest retrieved from reference TRBV5-6 and TRBJ1-1, is DAGVTQSPTHLIKTRGQQVTLRCSPKSGHDTVSWYQQALGQGPQFIFQYYEEEERQRGNFPDRFSGHQFPNYSSELNVNALLLGDSALYLCASSSRGRTEAFFGQGTRLTVV.

This clonotype was detected many times. The chain uses TRBV12-3 or TRBV12-4 and TRBJ2-5; a weak D match, TRBD1 (6 bases). The CDR3 sequence is 13 residues long. V dropped 5 bases and J dropped 9 bases, with 16 bases sitting between them. This CDR3 reads CASSHRVQMAQYF. CDR3 in DNA: TGTGCCAGCAGTCACAGGGTTCAAATGGCCCAGTACTTC.

This clonotype was picked up many times. The rearrangement links TRBV5-1 to TRBJ2-7; 8 nucleotides agree with TRBD1. The V segment lost 0 bases and the J segment 4 bases; nucleotides outside the gene matches: 6. Germline V gene lookup returns CDR1 SGHRS and CDR2 YFSETQ. The CDR3 has 15 amino acids. The DNA for the CDR3 is TGCGCCAGCAGCTTGGGTCGACAGGGGTTATACGAGCAGTACTTC. Translated: CASSLGRQGLYEQYF.

This clonotype occurred a few times. The chain couples TRBV20-1 to TRBJ2-2; D possibly corresponds to TRBD1 (5 bases). The germline V gene encodes CDR1 DFQATT and CDR2 SNEGSKA (reference sequence). The V gene lost 3 bases and the J gene lost 2 bases, with 19 bases spanning the gap. CDR3 length: 17 amino acids. Here the CDR3 DNA reads TGCAGTGCTAGGAAGCTAGGGGTCAATGACAACACCGGGGAGCTGTTTTTT. Protein product: CSARKLGVNDNTGELFF.

The gene calls are TRBV20-1 and TRBJ1-2; maybe TRBD1 (5 bases). CDR3 length: 14 residues. V was trimmed by 3 bases and J by 3 bases, leaving 14 bases between them. Germline V gene lookup returns CDR1 DFQATT and CDR2 SNEGSKA (reference sequence). The CDR3 is CSARERDRYYGYTF. The CDR3 nucleotides are TGCAGTGCTAGGGAACGGGACCGGTACTATGGCTACACCTTC.

A few counts support this clonotype. The chain combines TRBV20-1 with TRBJ2-5; D call uncertain. The CDR3 has 13 amino acids. The germline gives CDR1 DFQATT, CDR2 SNEGSKA (reference sequence). Trimming cost V 3 bases and J 5 bases, with 13 bases left between them. CDR3 coding DNA: TGCAGTGCTAGCCGGGCTGAGGTCGAGACCCAGTACTTC. It is translated as CSASRAEVETQYF.

This clonotype has only a few counts. This chain joins TRBV10-3 and TRBJ2-7; D is ambiguous. Germline loops: CDR1 ENHRY, CDR2 SYGVKD. The V and J ends lost 0 bases and 1 base respectively, with 7 bases between them. The CDR3 consists of 14 residues. This CDR3 reads CAISESADSYEQYF. The CDR3 DNA follows: TGTGCCATCAGTGAGTCGGCAGATTCCTACGAGCAGTACTTC.

This clonotype has just a few counts. The rearrangement joins TRBV9 to TRBJ2-2; tentative D call: TRBD2 (7 bases). V lost 0 bases, J lost 4 bases, and 13 bases lay in between. Per the germline V gene, CDR1 is SGDLS and CDR2 is YYNGEE. This CDR3 has 16 residues. CDR3 nucleotides: TGTGCCAGCAGCGTAGTCGGGGGGCGTGGCACCGGGGAGCTGTTTTTT. Residues: CASSVVGGRGTGELFF.

In this sample, this clonotype turned up a few times. The chain is built from TRBV25-1 and TRBJ2-2, with 10 nucleotides matching TRBD2. The germline V gene has CDR1 MGHDK and CDR2 SYGVNS. There are 17 residues in the CDR3. Germline trimming cut 3 bases from V and 3 bases from J; bases unmatched to any gene: 7. CDR3 residues: CASSDQFSGRYTGELFF. The CDR3 region has the DNA TGTGCCAGCAGTGACCAGTTTAGCGGGAGGTACACCGGGGAGCTGTTTTTT.

This clonotype was seen at least ten times. The genes are TRBV24-1 and TRBJ2-1; D is ambiguous. Trimming took off 2 bases at V and 8 bases at J, with 6 bases between the two ends. Germline V lookup: CDR1 KGHDR, CDR2 SFDVKD. The CDR3 extends over 12 amino acids. CDR3 in amino acids: CATSDSRHEQFF. The CDR3 region has the DNA TGTGCCACCAGTGATTCCAGACATGAGCAGTTCTTC.

This clonotype was found many times. This chain joins TRBV12-3 or TRBV12-4 and TRBJ2-3; TRBD1 or TRBD2 may be the D gene (5 bases each). V was clipped by 8 bases and J by 2 bases, with 8 bases between them. The CDR3 sequence is 12 residues long. The CDR3 reads CASGDPTDTQYF. CDR3 coding DNA: TGTGCCAGCGGGGACCCCACAGATACGCAGTATTTT.

This clonotype was counted a few times. The chain employs TRBV5-5 and TRBJ2-5; 7 nucleotides agree with TRBD1. This CDR3 has 16 amino acids. With V trimmed by 0 bases and J by 6 bases, 11 bases remained unmatched. Germline V lookup: CDR1 SGHKS, CDR2 YYEKEE (reference sequence). The CDR3 sequence: CASSLAVLTGTQTQYF. Here the CDR3 DNA reads TGTGCCAGCAGCTTGGCGGTATTGACAGGGACGCAGACCCAGTACTTC.

This clonotype was picked up a small number of times. The chain carries TRBV4-3 and TRBJ2-1, with 7 nucleotides matching TRBD1. V lost 0 bases and J lost 0; bases outside the gene matches: 11. CDR1 and CDR2 from the germline V gene are LGHNA and YSLEER. The CDR3 consists of 19 residues. CDR3 in amino acids: CASSQDPPNRDSSYNEQFF. The CDR3 region has the DNA TGCGCCAGCAGCCAAGATCCCCCCAACAGGGACAGCTCCTACAATGAGCAGTTCTTC.

This clonotype was seen more than once but under ten times. The chain has TRBV12-3 or TRBV12-4 and TRBJ2-5, with D perhaps TRBD1 (6 bases). The CDR3 runs 13 residues. V lost 4 bases and J lost 7, with 13 bases in between. CDR3 nucleotide sequence: TGTGCCAGCAGTTCGGACAGCCGGGGGACCCAGTACTTC. It codes for CASSSDSRGTQYF.

A few counts support this clonotype. The rearrangement links TRBV14 to TRBJ1-2, with D tentatively TRBD1 (6 bases). Trimming took off 5 bases at V and 2 bases at J, with 9 bases between the two ends. The length of the CDR3 is 13 residues. The germline gives CDR1 SGHDN, CDR2 FVKESK. CDR3 nucleotide sequence: TGTGCCAGCAGCAGGGGGATGAACTATGGCTACACCTTC. Protein: CASSRGMNYGYTF.

This clonotype was seen only a few times. The chain has TRBV27 and TRBJ1-3; TRBD1 matches at 7 bases. The CDR3 spans 13 residues. Germline loops: CDR1 MNHEY, CDR2 SMNVEV (reference sequence). V trimming: 5 bases; J trimming: 8 bases; junction bases outside the gene matches: 6. The CDR3 reads CASSPGTVDTIYF. CDR3 sequence (DNA): TGTGCCAGCAGTCCAGGGACAGTCGACACCATATATTTT.

This clonotype was seen many times. The chain combines TRBV20-1 with TRBJ2-7; D is ambiguous. The CDR3 spans 11 residues. V shed 5 bases and J shed 6 bases, with 11 bases lying between them. CDR1 and CDR2 from the germline V gene are DFQATT and SNEGSKA (reference sequence). CDR3 coding DNA: TGCAGTGCTCGTCGGAATAGCGAGCAGTACTTC. It translates to CSARRNSEQYF.

The chain has TRBV20-1 and TRBJ2-3; 7 bases align to TRBD2. This CDR3 contains 15 residues. Germline V gene lookup returns CDR1 DFQATT and CDR2 SNEGSKA (reference sequence). J was trimmed by 3 bases and V by 5 bases; bases with no gene match: 11. CDR3 loop: CSAGVGAGITDTQYF. The CDR3 nucleotides are TGCAGTGCTGGGGTCGGAGCGGGGATAACAGATACGCAGTATTTT.

This clonotype was seen a few times. This chain uses TRBV20-1 with TRBJ2-7; tentative D call: TRBD1 (5 bases). There are 14 residues in the CDR3. Germline loops: CDR1 DFQATT, CDR2 SNEGSKA (reference sequence). Trimming removed 0 bases from V and 4 bases from J, with 13 bases in between. In DNA form, the CDR3 reads TGCAGTGCTAGAGATAATCAGGGTTCATACGAGCAGTACTTC. It yields the protein CSARDNQGSYEQYF.

The V call is TRBV6-6, the J call TRBJ1-2; D is unclear. This CDR3 spans 13 amino acids. Trimming took 5 bases from V and 7 from J, leaving 14 bases between them. From germline, CDR1 is MNHNY and CDR2 SVGAGI (reference sequence). This chain's CDR3 is CASSKILLSGYTF. The CDR3 bases are TGTGCCAGCAGTAAGATCCTCCTATCTGGCTACACCTTC.

The chain couples TRBV20-1 to TRBJ2-1, with D unresolved. Between the trimmed V and J ends, which lost 2 bases and 15 bases, there was a span of 14 bases. The V gene's germline CDR1 is DFQATT and CDR2 SNEGSKA (reference sequence). The CDR3 has 11 residues. CDR3 in amino acids: CSARSIRRLFF. Written as DNA, the CDR3 is TGCAGTGCTAGATCTATTAGGAGACTGTTCTTC.

This clonotype was detected only a few times. This chain connects TRBV9 to TRBJ2-3; 8 bases map to TRBD1. CDR1 and CDR2 from the germline V gene are SGDLS and YYNGEE. V lost 3 bases and J lost 0; bases outside the gene matches: 12. The CDR3 extends over 18 amino acids. The CDR3 reads CASSGVNRGEPSTDTQYF. The DNA for the CDR3 is TGTGCCAGCAGCGGGGTGAACAGGGGGGAACCTAGCACAGATACGCAGTATTTT.

This clonotype appeared a few times. The rearrangement links TRBV7-2 to TRBJ2-1, with 7 bases matching TRBD2. V gave up 3 bases and J gave up 6 bases; unmatched junction bases: 8. The CDR3 contains 15 residues. The V gene's germline CDR1 is SGHTA and CDR2 FQGNSA. In DNA, the CDR3 is TGTGCCAGCAGCTTTTGGCTAGCGGCGGGCAATGAGCAGTTCTTC. It encodes CASSFWLAAGNEQFF.

This chain links TRBV23-1 with TRBJ1-5; TRBD1 agrees at 7 bases. TRBV23-1 is an ORF, and what it does is uncertain. There are 18 residues in the CDR3. Germline trimming cut 2 bases from V and 0 bases from J; bases unmatched to any gene: 10. The CDR3 nucleotides read TGCGCCAGCAGTCAAAGGGCAGGGGGAGTTTATAGCAATCAGCCCCAGCATTTT. It codes for CASSQRAGGVYSNQPQHF.

V is TRBV5-6 and J is TRBJ2-1, with 9 bases matching TRBD2. There are 14 residues in the CDR3. Germline trimming cut 2 bases from V and 9 bases from J; bases unmatched to any gene: 6. The germline gives CDR1 SGHDT, CDR2 YYEEEE. CDR3 coding DNA: TGTGCCAGCAGCTTTGCGGGGGGGCCTAGTGAGCAGTTCTTC. Translated: CASSFAGGPSEQFF.